This entry concerns a single T cell receptor (beta chain). Its antigen remains unknown. These data come from a study of T cells after posttransplantation cyclophosphamide. Findings and caveats of the study: Tissue-infiltrating T cells from skin or gut overlapped little with blood T cells. Donor-recipient repertoire similarity was low at 1-2 months, rising over year one. Recipient CMV seropositivity and CMV reactivation strongly tracked TRB clonality.

Cells defined as naive were viable CD3+CD4+ or CD3+CD8+ and CCR7+CD45RA+CD45RO-CD95-CD27+CD28+. Germline CDR1 MDHEN, CDR2 SYDVKM. The CDR3 has 14 amino acids. J lost 2 bases, V lost 4 bases, and 5 bases had no gene match. Method: immunoSEQ multiplex PCR; TCRdb's copy keeps in-frame clones and lacks some. This table has about 19,000 clones, 95% to 98% appearing once. This receptor was obtained from a man between 35 and 55 years old in good health, CMV-negative, and a related stem cell transplant donor. The gene calls are TRBV28 and TRBJ2-7; 7 bases align to TRBD2. Sequencing input: naive CD4+ T cells sorted from PBMCs. The CDR3 protein is CASSSPSGAYEQYF. CDR3 DNA sequence: TGTGCCAGCAGTTCCCCTAGCGGAGCCTACGAGCAGTACTTC.